This T cell receptor beta chain was obtained from a study of blood T cell repertoires in COVID-19. Study context: Sites in the United States, Italy and Spain provided acute and convalescent COVID-19 samples. From T cells, B-cell-depleted T cells, or PBMCs came the material, which was cDNA or gDNA.

Original analysis: Cell counts per sample came from amplifying reference gene primers. Data came from immunoSEQ multiplex PCR; TCRdb stores just in-frame clones and leaves some out. V and J calls and clone size are those listed in that table; D and trimming were worked out from the DNA. Counted here are 75,000 to 85,000 clones, approximately 86% occurring once; the ten biggest clones make up roughly a sixth. This clone was found a few times. CDR1 and CDR2 (germline): SGHRS, YFSETQ. The CDR3 sequence is 14 residues long. Trimming pared 0 bases from V and 2 bases from J, leaving 5 bases between. This rearrangement joins TRBV5-1 to TRBJ2-2; no firm D call. The receptor was derived from a human donor in a cohort sampled during active COVID-19. Sequencing was performed on peripheral blood. The CDR3 loop reads CASSLGVNTGELFF. DNA of the CDR3: TGCGCCAGCAGCTTGGGAGTAAACACCGGGGAGCTGTTTTTT.